Listed here are 15 T cell receptor beta chains from one sample, sequenced in a study of STAT3 mutations in large granular lymphocyte leukemia. General study results and limits: At least one immunodominant TCR beta clonotype appeared in every T-cell large granular lymphocyte leukemia patient.

Here immunoSEQ multiplex PCR was the method, and the copy in TCRdb shows in-frame clones only, minus some. The sample has tens of thousands of clones, about 94% seen once. No antigen has been identified for these receptors. Input material: peripheral blood mononuclear cells. Receptors originate from a man aged 35 to 55 with T-cell large granular lymphocyte leukemia. Some clones in this sample may be carry-over from other donors' samples.

The rearrangement joins TRBV4-3 to TRBJ2-2; 11 nucleotides line up with TRBD2. The germline CDR1 and CDR2 sequences are LGHNA and YSLEER. The CDR3 loop spans 19 amino acids. The V segment lost 0 bases and the J segment 0 bases; nucleotides outside the gene matches: 6. CDR3 protein: CASSQEGLAAFANTGELFF. The CDR3 DNA reads as TGCGCCAGCAGCCAAGAGGGACTAGCGGCTTTCGCGAACACCGGGGAGCTGTTTTTT.

The chain joins TRBV18 to TRBJ1-4, with D hard to call. Germline V gene lookup returns CDR1 KGHSH and CDR2 LQKENI. The V and J ends lost 3 bases and 0 bases respectively, with 26 bases between them. This CDR3 is built from 21 residues. The CDR3 is CASSPQPSLFDRTATNEKLFF. The CDR3 coding sequence is TGTGCCAGCTCACCCCAACCCTCATTATTCGACCGGACGGCAACTAATGAAAAACTGTTTTTT.

The rearrangement links TRBV5-4 to TRBJ2-3, with 7 bases lining up with TRBD1. Germline V gene lookup returns CDR1 SGHNT and CDR2 YYREEE (reference sequence). The CDR3 runs 18 residues. V lost 4 bases, J lost 2 bases, and 16 bases stayed unmatched. The CDR3 protein is CASSQGTVSPSFTDTQYF. Here the CDR3 DNA reads TGTGCCAGCAGCCAAGGGACAGTCAGCCCCTCTTTCACAGATACGCAGTATTTT.

V and J are TRBV9 and TRBJ1-6, with 12 bases that match TRBD1. Germline CDR1 SGDLS, CDR2 YYNGEE. J was trimmed by 9 bases and V by 0 bases; bases with no gene match: 7. The CDR3 is made up of 17 amino acids. The CDR3 spells CASSVEPGTGGGSPLHF. The CDR3 nucleotides read TGTGCCAGCAGCGTAGAGCCAGGGACAGGGGGCGGTTCACCCCTCCACTTT. Together with reference TRBV9 and TRBJ1-6, the CDR3 gives the full variable domain: DSGVTQTPKHLITATGQRVTLRCSPRSGDLSVYWYQQSLDQGLQFLIQYYNGEERAKGNILERFSAQQFPDLHSELNLSSLELGDSALYFCASSVEPGTGGGSPLHFGNGTRLTVT.

The J gene is TRBJ1-1, the V gene TRBV18, with D possibly TRBD1 on 5 matching bases. From germline, CDR1 is KGHSH and CDR2 LQKENI. The CDR3 spans 15 residues. Trimming took 3 bases from V and 4 from J, leaving 15 bases between them. CDR3 DNA sequence: TGTGCCAGCTCACCGGCGGGGCTGTGGGGCACTGAAGCTTTCTTT. Protein: CASSPAGLWGTEAFF.

J is TRBJ2-1 and V is TRBV4-3, with unresolved D. Germline assignment: CDR1 LGHNA and CDR2 YSLEER. The CDR3 totals 16 residues. V was cut by 0 bases and J by 9 bases, with 18 bases left in between. The CDR3: CASSQDSKRGMGEQFF. For the CDR3, the DNA is TGCGCCAGCAGCCAAGATTCGAAGCGAGGTATGGGTGAGCAGTTCTTC.

The rearrangement joins TRBV29-1 to TRBJ1-2; weak D call: TRBD1 (5 bases). V shed 7 bases and J shed 4 bases, with 13 bases lying between them. The CDR3 consists of 12 residues. Germline V CDR1 and CDR2: SQVTM, ANQGSEA. CDR3 bases: TGCAGCGCAAACCGGGACGCCTATGGCTACACCTTC. Amino acids: CSANRDAYGYTF.

The V and J genes are TRBV18 and TRBJ1-1, with TRBD1 identical over 7 bases. From germline, CDR1 is KGHSH and CDR2 LQKENI. J gave up 0 bases and V 2 bases, and 6 bases lay outside the gene matches. This CDR3 contains 16 residues. CDR3 DNA: TGTGCCAGCTCACCATCGACAGGGACTTTGAACACTGAAGCTTTCTTT. Encoded protein: CASSPSTGTLNTEAFF.

The rearrangement joins TRBV13 to TRBJ1-5; the D is unclear. The CDR3 is 14 residues long. Germline V lookup: CDR1 PRHDT, CDR2 FYEKMQ (reference sequence). The germline V and J ends were trimmed by 5 bases and 3 bases, with 11 bases remaining between them. The CDR3 region is CASSQNGVNQPQHF. CDR3 bases: TGTGCCAGCAGCCAAAACGGGGTCAATCAGCCCCAGCATTTT.

The chain joins TRBV20-1 to TRBJ2-5; possible D gene TRBD2, 6 bases. With 7 bases removed from V and 9 bases from J, the gap between germline ends came to 12 bases. CDR3 length: 10 amino acids. The germline V gene encodes CDR1 DFQATT and CDR2 SNEGSKA (reference sequence). CDR3 sequence (DNA): TGCAGTGGGGGGGTAGGGGCCCAGTACTTC. The encoded protein is CSGGVGAQYF.

V and J are TRBV5-4 and TRBJ2-2; D ambiguous. Germline loops: CDR1 SGHNT, CDR2 YYREEE (reference sequence). Trimming took off 0 bases at V and 1 base at J, with 4 bases between the two ends. This CDR3 has 14 amino acids. This CDR3 reads CASSLAKNTGELFF. CDR3 DNA: TGTGCCAGCAGCTTGGCCAAGAACACCGGGGAGCTGTTTTTT.

Here the CDR3 reads CAWSELAIETQYF. The CDR3 DNA sequence: TGTGCCTGGAGTGAACTAGCGATTGAGACCCAGTACTTC. This chain connects TRBV30 to TRBJ2-5, with 7 bases lining up with TRBD2. The CDR3 covers 13 residues. Germline lookup yields CDR1 GTSNPN and CDR2 SVGIG (reference sequence). Germline trimming cut 1 base from V and 5 bases from J; bases unmatched to any gene: 4.

V is TRBV7-9 and J is TRBJ2-7; D may be TRBD2 (5 bases). The CDR3 is 14 amino acids. Germline-derived CDR1 and CDR2 are SEHNR and FQNEAQ (reference sequence). The V end was cut by 4 bases, the J end by 3 bases, with 13 bases between. This CDR3 is CASSSSGVYYEQYF. CDR3 bases: TGTGCCAGCAGCTCCTCCGGGGTCTACTACGAGCAGTACTTC.

The J gene is TRBJ1-2, the V gene TRBV6-5; no reliable D call. The germline V gene has CDR1 MNHEY and CDR2 SVGAGI. The V gene lost 4 bases and the J gene lost 4 bases, with 19 bases spanning the gap. This CDR3 spans 16 amino acids. The CDR3 coding sequence is TGTGCCAGCAGTTTTTCAGTGCCGGTTGAGGGCTATGGCTACACCTTC. Translation: CASSFSVPVEGYGYTF.

This clone occurred once. The chain uses TRBV5-1 and TRBJ2-1, with 7 nucleotides matching TRBD2. This CDR3 contains 14 residues. The V gene end was trimmed by 2 bases and the J gene end by 3 bases; junction bases not matched to a gene: 2. The germline V gene has CDR1 SGHRS and CDR2 YFSETQ. The CDR3 nucleotides are TGCGCCAGCAGCTTAGCGGGGAACTACAATGAGCAGTTCTTC. Translated, it gives CASSLAGNYNEQFF.